The 28 T cell receptor beta chains presented below share a single source sample, sequenced in a study of breast tumors, draining lymph nodes, adjacent tissues. Axillary draining lymph nodes of breast cancer patients supplied the node samples. TCRdb redid the calling of the multiplex PCR reads with MiXCR, one entry per CDR3 protein. Among 160,000 or so distinct CDR3 sequences listed, about 30% were seen once. Sequencing was performed on axillary lymph node tissue. The receptors derive from a female donor with breast cancer. Some clones in this sample may be carry-over from other donors' samples.

Details on this clonotype: A much larger clone lies a single base off, so this may be a read error. The CDR3 carries no conserved terminal phenylalanine or tryptophan, so it likely arises from a read error. V is TRBV6-1 and J is TRBJ2-3; tentatively, D is TRBD2 (5 bases). The CDR3 sequence is 14 residues long. Looked up from germline, CDR1 is MNHNS and CDR2 is SASEGT. V lost 5 bases and J lost 4, with 13 bases in between. Here the CDR3 reads CASSYLSAADTQYL. The CDR3 DNA sequence: TGTGCCAGCAGTTACCTTAGCGCAGCAGATACGCAGTATCTT.

In its sample, this clonotype was seen a few times. Being one base from a much bigger clone, this may be a read error. The chain combines TRBV11-2 with TRBJ2-7, with D possibly TRBD2 on 5 matching bases. This CDR3 region has 15 residues. V was shortened by 1 base and J by 2 bases, with 12 bases between the two germline ends. Looked up from germline, CDR1 is SGHAT and CDR2 is FQNNGV. DNA of the CDR3: TGTGCCAGCAGCTTAGGTAGCGCAGCAACCTACGAGCAGTACTTC. It specifies CASSLGSAATYEQYF.

This clonotype was detected many times. The V gene is TRBV27, the J gene TRBJ1-3, with D possibly matching TRBD1 (5 bases). Trimming took off 5 bases at V and 0 bases at J, with 14 bases between the two ends. Germline V gene lookup returns CDR1 MNHEY and CDR2 SMNVEV (reference sequence). The CDR3 spans 16 residues. CDR3 sequence: CASSPEGPLSGNTIYF. The CDR3, as DNA: TGTGCCAGCAGTCCCGAGGGACCGCTCTCTGGAAACACCATATATTTT.

This clonotype was counted at least ten times. V gene TRBV29-1 combines with J gene TRBJ2-1; 12 bases are a match to TRBD2. This CDR3 contains 18 residues. The germline V gene has CDR1 SQVTM and CDR2 ANQGSEA. Losses at the gene ends were 4 bases for V and 0 bases for J; bases not matched to a gene: 10. For the CDR3, the DNA is TGCAGCGTTGTAGGTGACCGGACTAGCGGGAACTCCTACAATGAGCAGTTCTTC. Amino acid sequence: CSVVGDRTSGNSYNEQFF.

The J gene is TRBJ1-2, the V gene TRBV9, with TRBD1 identical over 10 bases. The CDR3 runs to 14 residues. Germline V gene sequence: CDR1 SGDLS, CDR2 YYNGEE. V lost 0 bases to trimming and J lost 6 bases; unmatched junction nucleotides: 2. CDR3: CASSVGGTGDGYTF. DNA for the CDR3: TGTGCCAGCAGCGTAGGAGGGACAGGGGATGGCTACACCTTC.

This clonotype was picked up many times. The rearrangement uses TRBV5-4 and TRBJ2-5; 8 positions agree with TRBD1. The germline CDR1 and CDR2 sequences are SGHNT and YYREEE (reference sequence). V gave up 5 bases and J gave up 2 bases; unmatched junction bases: 8. This CDR3 has 15 residues. CDR3 nucleotides: TGTGCCAGCAGACCCTCCGGGACAGGTCAAGAGACCCAGTACTTC. This codes for CASRPSGTGQETQYF.

At least ten counts were recorded for this clonotype. V and J are TRBV7-8 and TRBJ2-7; possibly TRBD1 for D (6 bases). The CDR3 covers 16 residues. Germline loops: CDR1 SGHVS, CDR2 FQNEAQ. V lost 2 bases to trimming and J lost 2 bases, with 16 bases between them. The CDR3 bases are TGTGCCAGCAGCTTACATAGGCTTTCAGGGGCCTACGAGCAGTACTTC. Its translation: CASSLHRLSGAYEQYF. The full variable domain, in which reference TRBV7-8 and TRBJ2-7 provide the parts outside the CDR3, is GAGVSQSPRYKVAKRGQDVALRCDPISGHVSLFWYQQALGQGPEFLTYFQNEAQLDKSGLPSDRFFAERPEGSVSTLKIQRTQQEDSAVYLCASSLHRLSGAYEQYFGPGTRLTVT.

This clonotype occurred many times. This chain joins TRBV5-8 and TRBJ2-7; 8 bases are a match to TRBD1. Germline V lookup: CDR1 SGHTS, CDR2 YDEGEE. The CDR3 has 14 amino acids. V lost 4 bases, J lost 6 bases, and 9 bases stayed unmatched. CDR3 in DNA: TGTGCCAGCAGCCTGGACAGGGTCCGTGCCGAGCAGTACTTC. Its translation: CASSLDRVRAEQYF. Drawing the rest from reference TRBV5-8 and TRBJ2-7, the complete variable domain is EAGVTQSPTHLIKTRGQQATLRCSPISGHTSVYWYQQALGLGLQFLLWYDEGEERNRGNFPPRFSGRQFPNYSSELNVNALELEDSALYLCASSLDRVRAEQYFGPGTRLTVT.

A few counts support this clonotype. Given a much more abundant clone one base away, this may be a read error. The rearrangement uses TRBV20-1 and TRBJ1-2; D remains ambiguous. This CDR3 has 13 residues. The germline V gene encodes CDR1 DFQATT and CDR2 SNEGSKA (reference sequence). The CDR3 region has the DNA TGCAGTGCCATATTTCAACGGAACTATGCCTACACCTTC. Translating gives CSAIFQRNYAYTF.

The sample holds many counts of this clonotype. The genes are TRBV2 and TRBJ2-7; D perhaps matches TRBD2 (6 bases). This CDR3 region has 13 residues. Looked up from germline, CDR1 is SNHLY and CDR2 is FYNNEI. V was shortened by 4 bases and J by 0 bases, with 7 bases between the two germline ends. CDR3 coding DNA: TGTGCCAGCAGTGCCGGGAGCTCCTACGAGCAGTACTTC. It codes for CASSAGSSYEQYF.

Many counts were recorded for this clonotype. V is TRBV7-9 and J is TRBJ2-2; 7 nucleotides line up with TRBD2. J was trimmed by 4 bases and V by 11 bases; bases with no gene match: 16. The germline CDR1 and CDR2 sequences are SEHNR and FQNEAQ (reference sequence). CDR3 length equals 16 residues. The CDR3 DNA sequence: TGTGCCTCTATAAGCGGGATGATGAGTGGCACCGGGGAGCTGTTTTTT. Its protein is CASISGMMSGTGELFF.

This chain joins TRBV28 and TRBJ1-5, with a weak D call TRBD1 (5 bases). The CDR3 is 16 residues long. Trimming left V 1 base short and J 0 bases short, with 10 bases between. Germline V lookup: CDR1 MDHEN, CDR2 SYDVKM. The CDR3 region has the DNA TGTGCCAGCAGTTTATCCCAGGGTTTTAGCAATCAGCCCCAGCATTTT. Translated: CASSLSQGFSNQPQHF.

This rearrangement joins TRBV7-2 to TRBJ2-3, with D unresolved. This CDR3 is 12 amino acids long. V was clipped by 4 bases and J by 9 bases, with 11 bases between them. Germline-derived CDR1 and CDR2 are SGHTA and FQGNSA. CDR3 region: CASSSGIDTQYF. In DNA, the CDR3 is TGTGCCAGCAGCTCCGGCATTGACACGCAGTATTTT.

This rearrangement joins TRBV7-2 to TRBJ2-5, with a possible D match to TRBD2 (5 bases). Between the trimmed V and J ends, which lost 2 bases and 0 bases, there was a span of 10 bases. The CDR3 consists of 15 residues. Germline CDR1 is SGHTA and CDR2 is FQGNSA. The CDR3 protein is CASSLIGVYQETQYF. CDR3 coding DNA: TGTGCCAGCAGCTTAATCGGGGTGTACCAAGAGACCCAGTACTTC.

There are many counts of this clonotype. The chain uses TRBV9 and TRBJ2-1, with TRBD1 identical over 8 bases. The J segment lost 6 bases and the V segment lost 3 bases, leaving 8 bases of the junction unmatched. Germline CDR1 SGDLS, CDR2 YYNGEE. This CDR3 spans 15 amino acids. The chain's CDR3 is CASSARQGARNEQFF. CDR3 nucleotides: TGTGCCAGCAGCGCCCGCCAGGGGGCGCGCAATGAGCAGTTCTTC.

J is TRBJ1-6 and V is TRBV20-1, with D possibly matching TRBD1 (5 bases). V was shortened by 7 bases and J by 9 bases, with 13 bases between the two germline ends. The CDR3 sequence is 12 residues long. Germline V lookup: CDR1 DFQATT, CDR2 SNEGSKA (reference sequence). The CDR3 spells CSDSGGGSPLHF. The CDR3 region has the DNA TGCAGTGATAGCGGGGGAGGTTCACCCCTCCACTTT.

This clonotype was seen a few times. The J gene is TRBJ2-1, the V gene TRBV5-4, with D uncertain. Trimming pared 5 bases from V and 2 bases from J, leaving 14 bases between. From germline, CDR1 is SGHNT and CDR2 YYREEE (reference sequence). The CDR3 has 15 residues. In DNA, the CDR3 is TGTGCCAGCAGTATAGGGTTGACCGCCTACAATGAGCAGTTCTTC. The encoded protein is CASSIGLTAYNEQFF.

This clonotype was counted ten times or more. CDR3 DNA sequence: TGTGCCATCAGTGAGTCTCTGGGCGCGATAGAAAAACTGTTTTTT. Encoded protein: CAISESLGAIEKLFF. The rearrangement uses TRBV10-3 and TRBJ1-4; D is unresolved. The CDR3 spans 15 residues. V lost 0 bases and J 8 bases, leaving 13 bases between the germline ends. Looked up from germline, CDR1 is ENHRY and CDR2 is SYGVKD.

Concerning this clonotype itself: No conserved phenylalanine or tryptophan ends this CDR3, so it is likely a read error. The limits of the CDR3 on the DNA are not certain, so only TCRdb's listed CDR3 is given. The chain couples TRBV4-1 to TRBJ1-4. The length of the CDR3 is 12 amino acids, counting both ends. Germline V gives CDR1 MGHRA, CDR2 YSYEKL. Here the CDR3 reads CASSPLGEKLFS.

This chain connects TRBV19 to TRBJ2-2; D remains ambiguous. V lost 4 bases and J 1 base, leaving 13 bases between the germline ends. Germline CDR1 LNHDA, CDR2 SQIVND (reference sequence). This CDR3 has 16 amino acids. The CDR3 reads CASSTPSWGNTGELFF. The CDR3 DNA follows: TGTGCCAGTAGTACCCCATCGTGGGGGAACACCGGGGAGCTGTTTTTT.

A word on this clonotype: One junction end does not reproduce the germline sequence, and a read error may be involved. The rearrangement uses TRBV6-5 and TRBJ1-4; a possible D gene is TRBD1 (5 bases). In germline, CDR1 is MNHEY, CDR2 SVGAGI. This CDR3 is 16 amino acids long. CDR3 amino acids: CANSAGTQATNEKLLF. CDR3 sequence (DNA): TGTGCCAACTCGGCCGGGACGCAAGCAACTAATGAAAAACTGCTTTTT.

The chain links TRBV20-1 to TRBJ1-6; unclear D gene. Trimming removed 7 bases at V and 9 bases at J, with 19 bases between. The CDR3 loop spans 14 amino acids. CDR1 and CDR2 (germline): DFQATT, SNEGSKA (reference sequence). DNA of the CDR3: TGCAGTGTAGAGAAGAACACTGAAGCTTCACCCCTCCACTTT. Amino acid sequence: CSVEKNTEASPLHF.

The genes are TRBV2 and TRBJ2-3; 11 nucleotides line up with TRBD1. Trimming removed 5 bases from V and 4 bases from J; junction bases left unmatched: 8. This CDR3 has 16 amino acids. Germline V CDR1 and CDR2: SNHLY, FYNNEI. CDR3 amino acids: CASSKTGTGGADTQYF. CDR3 coding DNA: TGTGCCAGCAGTAAAACCGGGACAGGGGGAGCAGATACGCAGTATTTT.

The chain is built from TRBV6-6 and TRBJ1-5; no definite D call. V lost 5 bases, J lost 2 bases, and 10 bases lay in between. This CDR3 comprises 14 residues. Looked up from germline, CDR1 is MNHNY and CDR2 is SVGAGI (reference sequence). Here the CDR3 reads CASSHRQGNQPQHF. The DNA of the CDR3 is TGTGCCAGCAGTCACCGGCAGGGCAATCAGCCCCAGCATTTT.

The chain uses TRBV2 and TRBJ2-5; the D is unclear. This CDR3 comprises 11 residues. V shed 7 bases and J shed 5 bases, with 8 bases lying between them. CDR1 and CDR2 from the germline V gene are SNHLY and FYNNEI. The CDR3 loop reads CASTSQETQYF. The DNA for the CDR3 is TGTGCCAGCACCTCCCAGGAGACCCAGTACTTC.

The J gene is TRBJ2-7, the V gene TRBV6-1; 11 bases map to TRBD1. Germline assignment: CDR1 MNHNS and CDR2 SASEGT. The CDR3 totals 16 residues. Trimming took 5 bases from V and 4 from J; bases not matched to a gene: 10. Here the CDR3 reads CASSPSGTGGGYEQYF. CDR3 coding DNA: TGTGCCAGCAGTCCCTCTGGGACAGGGGGGGGATACGAGCAGTACTTC.

Ten or more counts support this clonotype. The rearrangement joins TRBV27 to TRBJ1-2; D is unclear. The germline V gene encodes CDR1 MNHEY and CDR2 SMNVEV (reference sequence). V lost 4 bases and J 5 bases, leaving 11 bases between the germline ends. This CDR3 region has 13 residues. The CDR3 sequence is CASSSMPRYGYTF. CDR3 nucleotide sequence: TGTGCCAGCAGTTCAATGCCGAGGTATGGCTACACCTTC.

This chain joins TRBV25-1 and TRBJ1-4; 8 positions match TRBD1. CDR1 MGHDK and CDR2 SYGVNS come from the germline V gene. Trimming took 3 bases from V and 8 from J; bases not matched to a gene: 2. There are 13 residues in the CDR3. The CDR3 coding sequence is TGTGCCAGCAGTGACAGGGGGCGAGAAAAACTGTTTTTT. Protein product: CASSDRGREKLFF.